The T cell receptor (beta chain) described here comes from a study of shared clonotypes between healthy human individuals. The germline V gene encodes CDR1 GTSNPN and CDR2 SVGIG (reference sequence). The germline V and J ends were trimmed by 2 bases and 3 bases, with 10 bases remaining between them. The CDR3 runs to 13 residues. As for this clone: Its antigen is unidentified.

General study points: Only blood samples were collected, and tissue repertoires likely differ. The naive CD4 repertoires of a handful of donors were compared, and approximately 4.5% of clonotypes were shared.

Naive CD8 isolation took CD45RO-negative cells positively selected for CCR7 and excluded terminally differentiated effector memory CD45RA+ cells. Each cell subset's genomic DNA was divided evenly among several immunoSEQ plates. Assay: immunoSEQ multiplex PCR; the TCRdb copy retains only in-frame clones and omits some. The repertoire has some 2,100,000 clones, 85% to 95% of them found once; the top ten carry around 1.7%. The TCR comes from a man between 18 and 29 years old in good health. Some clones in this sample may be carry-over from other donors' samples. The sample comprised naive CD8+ T cells from PBMCs. This rearrangement joins TRBV30 to TRBJ2-5, with a possible D match to TRBD1 (5 bases). The CDR3 coding sequence is TGTGCCTGGAGTCCCTCAGGGAAAGAGACCCAGTACTTC. As protein: CAWSPSGKETQYF.